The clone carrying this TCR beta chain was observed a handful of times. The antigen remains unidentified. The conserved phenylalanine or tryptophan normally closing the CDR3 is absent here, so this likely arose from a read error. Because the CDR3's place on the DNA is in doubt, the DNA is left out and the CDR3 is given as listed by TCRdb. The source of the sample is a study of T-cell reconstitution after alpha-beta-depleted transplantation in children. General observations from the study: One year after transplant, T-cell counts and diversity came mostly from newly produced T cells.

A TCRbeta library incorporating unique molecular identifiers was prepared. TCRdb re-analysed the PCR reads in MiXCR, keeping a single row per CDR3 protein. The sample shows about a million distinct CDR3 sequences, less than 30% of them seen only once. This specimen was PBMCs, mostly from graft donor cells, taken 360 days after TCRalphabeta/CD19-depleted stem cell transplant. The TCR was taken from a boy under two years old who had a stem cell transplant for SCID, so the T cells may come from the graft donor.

CDR3 loop: CASSEMGQGL. The chain combines TRBV6-1 with TRBJ1-1; TRBD1 reflects the table's D call only, with no check against the DNA. Germline CDR1 is MNHNS and CDR2 is SASEGT. The length of the CDR3 is 10 amino acids, counting both ends.